The 24 T cell receptor beta chains reported below all come from one sample, sequenced in a study of blood T cells in healthy people across ages. It was with a sample-barcoded 5' primer and a J-beta primer mix that a second PCR of roughly 7 to 12 cycles was run. In TCRdb, the 5' RACE reads were re-called with MiXCR into one record per CDR3 protein. The table includes 1,800,000 or so distinct CDR3 sequences, roughly 43% detected once. Sequenced sample: blood. The receptor source for this set is a human donor in good health.

The chain links TRBV11-2 to TRBJ2-7; TRBD2 matches at 11 bases. V lost 4 bases and J lost 0; bases outside the gene matches: 2. CDR1 and CDR2 from the germline V gene are SGHAT and FQNNGV. The CDR3 contains 15 residues. The CDR3 reads CASSSTSGVSYEQYF. The CDR3 DNA is TGTGCCAGCAGCTCGACTAGCGGGGTCTCCTACGAGCAGTACTTC.

The V and J genes are TRBV4-1 and TRBJ2-1; unclear D gene. Trimming removed 3 bases from V and 0 bases from J, with 15 bases in between. Germline CDR1 reads MGHRA; CDR2 reads YSYEKL. The CDR3 runs to 17 residues. In nucleotides, the CDR3 is TGCGCCAGCAGCCAGACGCCAACAACCAGCTCCTACAATGAGCAGTTCTTC. Protein sequence: CASSQTPTTSSYNEQFF.

Worth noting for this clonotype: The junction and the germline gene differ at one end; a read error may be behind it. The rearrangement joins TRBV4-3 to TRBJ2-5, with 7 positions matching TRBD2. The CDR3 totals 16 residues. Germline V gene data show CDR1 as LGHNA and CDR2 as YSLEER. DNA for the CDR3: TGCGCCAGCAGCCAAGTCTGGGGGGGACCCCAAGAGACCCGGTACTTC. Its translation: CASSQVWGGPQETRYF.

This clonotype was counted between two and nine times. V and J are TRBV6-5 and TRBJ1-2, with no clear D. Trimming stripped 0 bases from V and 4 bases from J, with 12 bases between. Germline CDR1 is MNHEY and CDR2 is SVGAGI. The CDR3 runs 15 residues. CDR3 coding DNA: TGTGCCAGCAGTTACTCGGCAGTCGCCGCCTATGGCTACACCTTC. This codes for CASSYSAVAAYGYTF.

Turning to this clonotype: One junction end disagrees with the germline gene, perhaps due to a read error. The chain recombines TRBV7-7 with TRBJ2-1; 7 positions agree with TRBD1. The CDR3 length is 14 residues. The germline V gene encodes CDR1 SSHAT and CDR2 FNYEAQ (reference sequence). The CDR3, as DNA: TGTGCTAGCAGCCCTATAAGCACAGGGGACGAGCAGTTCTTC. It yields the protein CASSPISTGDEQFF.

The rearrangement uses TRBV5-5 and TRBJ2-5; 8 nucleotides agree with TRBD1. The tail of the sequence fits TRBJ2-7 better, so the J call may be wrong. CDR1 SGHKS and CDR2 YYEKEE come from the germline V gene (reference sequence). CDR3 length equals 15 residues. As DNA, the CDR3 is TGTGCCAGCAGTCCACCTAAAAGGACAGGGCACGAGCAGTACTTC. This sequence encodes CASSPPKRTGHEQYF.

In this sample, this clonotype turned up a few times. This chain joins TRBV9 and TRBJ2-1; no clear D. Germline-derived CDR1 and CDR2 are SGDLS and YYNGEE. The V gene lost 0 bases and the J gene lost 4 bases, with 5 bases spanning the gap. The CDR3 length is 13 residues. CDR3 loop: CASSVGDYNEQFF. CDR3 coding DNA: TGTGCCAGCAGCGTAGGGGATTACAATGAGCAGTTCTTC.

The chain recombines TRBV7-2 with TRBJ2-7, with 12 bases lining up with TRBD2. V lost 6 bases to trimming and J lost 6 bases; unmatched junction nucleotides: 6. The CDR3 runs to 14 residues. Per germline, CDR1 SGHTA and CDR2 FQGNSA. The CDR3 nucleotides read TGTGCCAGCAGGGCTAGCGGGGGGGCGTTCGAGCAGTACTTC. Its protein is CASRASGGAFEQYF.

This clonotype showed up just a few times. The chain employs TRBV7-3 and TRBJ2-6, with D possibly being TRBD2 (5 bases). The CDR3 extends over 17 amino acids. Deletions cut 5 bases from V and 2 bases from J, with 16 bases between. From germline, CDR1 is SGHTA and CDR2 FQGTGA. The CDR3: CASSPLRAAAGANVLTF. CDR3 coding DNA: TGTGCCAGCAGCCCGTTAAGAGCGGCGGCTGGGGCCAACGTCCTGACTTTC.

This clonotype was counted ten times or more. The V and J genes are TRBV9 and TRBJ2-3; TRBD2 matches at 7 bases. The CDR3 totals 15 residues. Looked up from germline, CDR1 is SGDLS and CDR2 is YYNGEE. The V gene end was trimmed by 1 base and the J gene end by 4 bases; junction bases not matched to a gene: 6. CDR3 region: CASSVWRGSPDTQYF. The CDR3 DNA is TGTGCCAGCAGCGTATGGCGGGGGTCCCCAGATACGCAGTATTTT. The variable domain in full, completed from reference TRBV9 and TRBJ2-3, reads DSGVTQTPKHLITATGQRVTLRCSPRSGDLSVYWYQQSLDQGLQFLIQYYNGEERAKGNILERFSAQQFPDLHSELNLSSLELGDSALYFCASSVWRGSPDTQYFGPGTRLTVL.

The chain uses TRBV20-1 and TRBJ1-2, with D hard to call. The CDR3 length is 13 residues. V gave up 4 bases and J gave up 2 bases, with 11 bases separating them. From germline, CDR1 is DFQATT and CDR2 SNEGSKA (reference sequence). CDR3 nucleotide sequence: TGCAGTGCTACACCATCAGGAAACTATGGCTACACCTTC. It yields the protein CSATPSGNYGYTF.

This clonotype was found a few times. In DNA, the CDR3 is TGCAGCGGAGGACAGTTTTCCTACGAGCAGTACTTC. It codes for CSGGQFSYEQYF. The chain recombines TRBV29-1 with TRBJ2-4; tentatively, D is TRBD1 (6 bases). The DNA end is more similar to TRBJ2-7, so the J call may be wrong. Germline V gene sequence: CDR1 SQVTM, CDR2 ANQGSEA. This CDR3 has 12 residues.

The CDR3 reads CSARDLGGVEAFF. CDR3 coding DNA: TGCAGTGCTAGAGATCTGGGGGGGGTGGAAGCTTTCTTT. The chain joins TRBV20-1 to TRBJ1-1; TRBD1 might be the D (5 bases). The CDR3 runs to 13 residues. Trimming removed 0 bases from V and 8 bases from J, with 13 bases in between. CDR1 is DFQATT and CDR2 is SNEGSKA in the germline V gene (reference sequence).

Regarding this clonotype: Mismatch with germline at one junction end may stem from a read error. The J gene is TRBJ1-5, the V gene TRBV7-8, with D maybe TRBD1 (6 bases). Germline loops: CDR1 SGHVS, CDR2 FQNEAQ. The CDR3 is made up of 15 amino acids. CDR3 sequence: CASSLGRQANQPRHF. CDR3 sequence (DNA): TGTGCCAGCAGCTTAGGGCGACAGGCCAATCAGCCCCGGCATTTT.

This clonotype was counted a few times. The chain has TRBV15 and TRBJ1-2; D gene unclear. Between the trimmed V and J ends, which lost 1 base and 6 bases, there was a span of 6 bases. This CDR3 has 12 residues. Germline V gives CDR1 LNHNV, CDR2 YYDKDF (reference sequence). DNA of the CDR3: TGTGCCACCAGCAGAGGTTACGATGGCTACACCTTC. Translated: CATSRGYDGYTF.

The chain is built from TRBV4-3 and TRBJ2-1; D is undetermined. Germline assignment: CDR1 LGHNA and CDR2 YSLEER. Trimming removed 0 bases from V and 7 bases from J, with 10 bases in between. CDR3 length: 14 amino acids. CDR3 region: CASSQDNPGNEQFF. The DNA of the CDR3 is TGCGCCAGCAGCCAAGACAATCCTGGGAATGAGCAGTTCTTC.

The chain is built from TRBV15 and TRBJ2-1; D is possibly TRBD2 (6 bases). Trimming removed 5 bases from V and 1 base from J, with 12 bases in between. CDR1 and CDR2 from the germline V gene are LNHNV and YYDKDF (reference sequence). The CDR3 contains 15 residues. This CDR3 reads CATSLMAGSYNEQFF. Written as DNA, the CDR3 is TGTGCCACCAGCCTGATGGCGGGGTCCTACAATGAGCAGTTCTTC.

The chain links TRBV27 to TRBJ1-1; D gene uncertain. Trimming pared 3 bases from V and 8 bases from J, leaving 13 bases between. Germline V lookup: CDR1 MNHEY, CDR2 SMNVEV (reference sequence). There are 13 residues in the CDR3. As DNA, the CDR3 is TGTGCCAGCAGTTTGGGTTGGCGGACCGAAGCTTTCTTT. Amino acid sequence: CASSLGWRTEAFF.

The chain joins TRBV10-2 to TRBJ1-2; maybe TRBD1 (5 bases). Trimming shortened V by 6 bases and J by 4 bases, and 12 bases separated the two germline ends. The V gene's germline CDR1 is WSHSY and CDR2 SAAADI. The CDR3 contains 13 residues. The CDR3 DNA is TGCGCCAGCAGGGTGGACACCCCCTATGGCTACACCTTC. The encoded protein is CASRVDTPYGYTF.

This clonotype has just a few counts. The chain joins TRBV12-3 or TRBV12-4 to TRBJ2-4; 8 nucleotides match TRBD2. V gave up 4 bases and J gave up 4 bases; unmatched junction bases: 6. This CDR3 contains 15 residues. CDR3 in DNA: TGTGCCAGCAGTTCGGGGGGGGACGGAAAAAACATTCAGTACTTC. Its protein product is CASSSGGDGKNIQYF.

This clonotype was seen a few times. The J gene is TRBJ2-5, the V gene TRBV12-3 or TRBV12-4; D possibly corresponds to TRBD1 (5 bases). Trimming shortened V by 5 bases and J by 2 bases, and 12 bases separated the two germline ends. This CDR3 has 14 amino acids. In nucleotides, the CDR3 is TGTGCCAGCAGTGTCGACAGTTTACAAGAGACCCAGTACTTC. The encoded protein is CASSVDSLQETQYF.

The chain uses TRBV20-1 and TRBJ1-6, with 9 nucleotides matching TRBD1. J lost 11 bases, V lost 5 bases, and 19 bases had no gene match. The length of the CDR3 is 17 residues. Germline V lookup: CDR1 DFQATT, CDR2 SNEGSKA (reference sequence). CDR3 DNA sequence: TGCAGTGCTCGACAGGGCCGGACAGGGGCTATCCTGGCACCCCTCCACTTT. It translates to CSARQGRTGAILAPLHF.

The V gene is TRBV7-2, the J gene TRBJ2-5; TRBD2 agrees at 8 bases. The germline V gene encodes CDR1 SGHTA and CDR2 FQGNSA. The length of the CDR3 is 15 residues. V shed 0 bases, J shed 5 bases, and the junction held 5 bases outside the gene matches. The CDR3 coding sequence is TGTGCCAGCAGCTTAGCCCCTAGCGGGCGGGAGACCCAGTACTTC. It specifies CASSLAPSGRETQYF.

This clonotype has a single count. V gene TRBV20-1 combines with J gene TRBJ2-7, with TRBD1 matching 7 bases. V lost 6 bases, J lost 3 bases, and 5 bases stayed unmatched. Germline V gene lookup returns CDR1 DFQATT and CDR2 SNEGSKA (reference sequence). The CDR3 totals 12 residues. The DNA for the CDR3 is TGCAGTGCCTACACAGGGGACTACGAGCAGTACTTC. Its protein product is CSAYTGDYEQYF.